These T cell receptor beta chains were read from a single sample in a study of regulatory T cells in long-lasting Graves disease. TCRdb re-called the multiplex PCR reads through MiXCR, storing one row per CDR3 protein. The data contain approximately 350,000 distinct CDR3 sequences, around 16% of them singletons. The sample also formed part of further work on T cells in Graves' hyperthyroidism and ophthalmopathy.

The starting material was peripheral blood mononuclear cells (PBMCs), obtained at new diagnosis, from a patient treated with antithyroid drugs. Receptors originate from a young woman with Graves disease. Both conserved end residues are part of each CDR3. D genes are given only for firm matches. Clone size appears in some rows only: once, few, many, or a class for an expanded clone.

>many|.|TRBJ1-1|TRBV28
TGTGCCAGCAGTCACCCATTGGGGGGGAAAGGAACTGAAGCTTTCTTT
CASSHPLGGKGTEAFF
>.|TRBD1|TRBJ1-6|TRBV6-2/TRBV6-3
TGTGCCAGCAGTACCTCCGCCGACAGGGGCTCACCCCTCCACTTT
CASSTSADRGSPLHF
>.|.|TRBJ2-2|TRBV19
TGTGCCAGTAGTAAGACAGTTTCCGGGGAGCTGTTTTTT
CASSKTVSGELFF
>many|.|TRBJ2-1|TRBV30
TGTGCCTGGAACTCAGGGGTGGGGTACAATGAGCAGTTCTTC
CAWNSGVGYNEQFF
>.|.|TRBJ1-1|TRBV7-3
TGTGCCAGCAGCTCTTTAGGGAACACTGAAGCTTTCTTT
CASSSLGNTEAFF
>many|TRBD1|TRBJ2-3|TRBV5-6
TGTGCCAGCAGCTTCACCGGGACAGGGATCACAGATACGCAGTATTTT
CASSFTGTGITDTQYF
>.|.|TRBJ2-5|TRBV4-1
TGCGCCAGCAGCCAAGAAGAGATCGGGGCGCGGGAGACCCAGTACTTC
CASSQEEIGARETQYF
>many|.|TRBJ1-1|TRBV14
TGTGCCAGCAGCCAGTTCGTCCGGGGCTTGGACACTGAAGCTTTCTTT
CASSQFVRGLDTEAFF
>many|TRBD1|TRBJ1-5|TRBV20-1
TGCAGTGCCCCGGACAGGACCGCTAGCCATCAGCCCCAGCATTTT
CSAPDRTASHQPQHF
>few|.|TRBJ2-1|TRBV6-1
TGTGCCAGCAGTAGCCGTTTGAGGTCCAAATACAATGAGCAGTTCTTC
CASSSRLRSKYNEQFF
>.|.|TRBJ1-2|TRBV10-3
TGTGCCATCAGCGGCGACAGACTGTATGGCTACACCTTC
CAISGDRLYGYTF
>.|.|TRBJ1-4|TRBV20-1
TGCGGTGCTGAGTCCCTGGGGGAGAATGAAAAACTGTTTTTT
CGAESLGENEKLFF
>many|TRBD1|TRBJ2-7|TRBV11-2
TGTGCCAGCAGCTTAACCCCCGGGACAGGGAATACCTACGAGCAGTACTTC
CASSLTPGTGNTYEQYF
>many|.|TRBJ2-3|TRBV2
TGTGCCAGCAGTGAAATGGTAGTAACGCAGTATTTT
CASSEMVVTQYF
>many|TRBD1|TRBJ1-5|TRBV19
TGTGCCAGTAGTATATCGGACAGGGCTACAAATCAGCCCCAGCATTTT
CASSISDRATNQPQHF
>many|TRBD1|TRBJ1-1|TRBV20-1
TGCAGTGCTAGGAAAACGGGACAGGGCCCTGAAGCTTTCTTT
CSARKTGQGPEAFF
>many|.|TRBJ2-1|TRBV28
TGTGCCAGCGTGGCGGGAAGCTCCTACAATGAGCAGTTCTTC
CASVAGSSYNEQFF
>.|.|TRBJ2-1|TRBV19
TGTGCCAGCGAGTCCTACTATGAGCAGTTCTTC
CASESYYEQFF
>many|.|TRBJ2-3|TRBV20-1
TGCAGTGCTAGAGGAGACCAGAGGATTACAGATACGCAGTATTTT
CSARGDQRITDTQYF
>.|TRBD1|TRBJ1-5|TRBV18
TGTGCCAGCTCACCAATGAGCCAGGGGGCGAACCAGCCCCAGCATTTT
CASSPMSQGANQPQHF
>many|.|TRBJ2-2|TRBV20-1
TGCAGTGCTAGTTCTGGGGGTGGCACCGGGGAGCTGTTTTTT
CSASSGGGTGELFF
>few|TRBD2|TRBJ2-7|TRBV10-3
TGTGCCATCAGTGACCCGACTAGCGGGAGATCCGAGCAGTACTTC
CAISDPTSGRSEQYF
>.|.|TRBJ2-7|TRBV5-1
TGCGCCAGCAGCTTGCCCGCGGGGCGGTACGAGCAGCACTTC
CASSLPAGRYEQHF
>many|TRBD1|TRBJ1-5|TRBV11-2
TGTGCCAGCAGCGGAACCGGGACAGTTAATCAGCCCCAGCATTTT
CASSGTGTVNQPQHF
>many|TRBD2|TRBJ2-1|TRBV2
TGTGCCAGCAGTGAAAGGACTAGCACCTATGAGCAGTTCTTC
CASSERTSTYEQFF
>few|.|TRBJ2-3|TRBV9
TGTGCCAGCAGCGTAGGGTCGTGGCGGGGCGCAGATACGCAGTATTTT
CASSVGSWRGADTQYF
>many|TRBD1|TRBJ1-1|TRBV5-1
TGCGCCAGCAGCTTGGAGGGGACAGGGGGCACTGAAGCTTTCTTT
CASSLEGTGGTEAFF
>.|.|TRBJ2-1|TRBV19
TGTGCCAGTAATATTGGGTCAAGCTCCTACAATGAGCAGTTCTTC
CASNIGSSSYNEQFF
>many|.|TRBJ1-2|TRBV7-9
TGTGCCAGCAGCTCAACCGGGGCAGGGTCTGGCTACACCTTC
CASSSTGAGSGYTF
>few|.|TRBJ1-5|TRBV14
TGTGCCAGCAGTTACAACAGGTGGGGGTCGAATCAGCCCCAGCATTTT
CASSYNRWGSNQPQHF
>many|TRBD2|TRBJ2-3|TRBV20-1
TGCAGTGCTAGAGAAAGCGGGAGGGCCAGAGATACGCAGTATTTT
CSARESGRARDTQYF
>.|TRBD2|TRBJ2-3|TRBV9
TGTGCCAGCAGCGTAGTCGGGGGGGGCCTTAATACGCAGTATTTT
CASSVVGGGLNTQYF
>few|.|TRBJ1-1|TRBV7-9
TGTGCCAGCAGCTTGGGGGACGGGACTGAAGCTTTCTTT
CASSLGDGTEAFF